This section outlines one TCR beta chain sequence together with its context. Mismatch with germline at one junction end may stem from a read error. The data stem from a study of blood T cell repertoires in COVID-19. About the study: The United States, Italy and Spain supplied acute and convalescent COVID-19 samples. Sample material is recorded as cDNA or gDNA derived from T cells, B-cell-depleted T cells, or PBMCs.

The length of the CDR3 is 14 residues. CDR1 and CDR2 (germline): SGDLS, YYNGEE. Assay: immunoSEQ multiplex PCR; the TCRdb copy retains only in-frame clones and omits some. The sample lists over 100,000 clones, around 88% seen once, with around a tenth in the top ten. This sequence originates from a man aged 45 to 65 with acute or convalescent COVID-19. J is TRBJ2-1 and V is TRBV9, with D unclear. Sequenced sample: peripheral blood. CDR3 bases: TGTGCCAGCAGCCCCCCTTCCTCCTTCAATGAGCAGTTCTTC. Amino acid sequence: CASSPPSSFNEQFF.